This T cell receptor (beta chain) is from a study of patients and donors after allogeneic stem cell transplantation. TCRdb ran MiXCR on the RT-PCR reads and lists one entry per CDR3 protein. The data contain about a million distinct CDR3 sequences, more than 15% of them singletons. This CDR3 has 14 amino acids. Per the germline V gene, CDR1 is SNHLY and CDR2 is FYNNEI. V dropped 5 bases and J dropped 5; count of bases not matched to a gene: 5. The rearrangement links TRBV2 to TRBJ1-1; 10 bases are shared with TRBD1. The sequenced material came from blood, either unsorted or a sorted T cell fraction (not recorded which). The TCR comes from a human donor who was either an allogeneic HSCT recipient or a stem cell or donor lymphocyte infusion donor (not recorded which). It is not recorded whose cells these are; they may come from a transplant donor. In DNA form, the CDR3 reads TGTGCCAGCAGTTCCGACAGGGGGCTGACTGAAGCTTTCTTT. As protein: CASSSDRGLTEAFF.